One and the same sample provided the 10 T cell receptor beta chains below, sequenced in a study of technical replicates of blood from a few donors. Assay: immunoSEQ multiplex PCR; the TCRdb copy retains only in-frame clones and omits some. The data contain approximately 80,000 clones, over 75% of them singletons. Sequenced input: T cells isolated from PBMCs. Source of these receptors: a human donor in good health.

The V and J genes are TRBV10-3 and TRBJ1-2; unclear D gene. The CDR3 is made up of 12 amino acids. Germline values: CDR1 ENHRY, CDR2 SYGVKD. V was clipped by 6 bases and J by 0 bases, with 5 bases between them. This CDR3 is CAIRTPNYGYTF. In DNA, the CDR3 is TGTGCCATCAGGACACCTAACTATGGCTACACCTTC.

CDR3 in amino acids: CASSVVGVGSNEQFF. In DNA, the CDR3 is TGTGCCAGCAGCGTAGTTGGGGTGGGGAGCAATGAGCAGTTCTTC. The chain links TRBV9 to TRBJ2-1, with a weak D call TRBD2 (5 bases). The germline V gene encodes CDR1 SGDLS and CDR2 YYNGEE. CDR3 length: 15 amino acids. V was clipped by 0 bases and J by 6 bases, with 13 bases between them.

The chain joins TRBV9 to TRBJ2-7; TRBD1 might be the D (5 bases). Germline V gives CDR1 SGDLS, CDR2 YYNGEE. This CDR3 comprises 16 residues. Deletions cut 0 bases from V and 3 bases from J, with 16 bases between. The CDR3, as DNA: TGTGCCAGCAGCGTAGAGATGGGTGCAGGGTACTACGAGCAGTACTTC. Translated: CASSVEMGAGYYEQYF.

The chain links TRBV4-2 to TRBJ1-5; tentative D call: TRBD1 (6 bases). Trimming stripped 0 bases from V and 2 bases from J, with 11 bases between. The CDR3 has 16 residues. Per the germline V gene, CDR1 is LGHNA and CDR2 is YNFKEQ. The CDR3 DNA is TGTGCCAGCAGCCAAGATCGGGACAACCGCAATCAGCCCCAGCATTTT. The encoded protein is CASSQDRDNRNQPQHF.

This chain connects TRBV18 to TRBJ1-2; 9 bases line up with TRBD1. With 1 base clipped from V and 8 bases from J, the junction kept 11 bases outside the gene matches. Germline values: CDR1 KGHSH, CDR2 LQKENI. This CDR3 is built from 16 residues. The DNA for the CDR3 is TGTGCCAGCTCACCACTTATGTCTACAGGGGGCCAGGGCTACACCTTC. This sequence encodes CASSPLMSTGGQGYTF.

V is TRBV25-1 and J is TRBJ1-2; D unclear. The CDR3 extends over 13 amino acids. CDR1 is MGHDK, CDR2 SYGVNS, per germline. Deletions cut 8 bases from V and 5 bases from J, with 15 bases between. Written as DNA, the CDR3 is TGTGCCAGCCTTAGGTCGGGAGGATATGGCTACACCTTC. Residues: CASLRSGGYGYTF.

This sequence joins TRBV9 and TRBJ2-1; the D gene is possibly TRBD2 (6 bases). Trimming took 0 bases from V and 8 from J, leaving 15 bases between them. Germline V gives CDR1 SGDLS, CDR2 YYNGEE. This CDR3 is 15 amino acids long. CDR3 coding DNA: TGTGCCAGCAGCGTAGAAGGAGGGGCTCCCTATGAGCAGTTCTTC. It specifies CASSVEGGAPYEQFF. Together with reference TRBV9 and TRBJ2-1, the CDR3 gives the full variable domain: DSGVTQTPKHLITATGQRVTLRCSPRSGDLSVYWYQQSLDQGLQFLIQYYNGEERAKGNILERFSAQQFPDLHSELNLSSLELGDSALYFCASSVEGGAPYEQFFGPGTRLTVL.

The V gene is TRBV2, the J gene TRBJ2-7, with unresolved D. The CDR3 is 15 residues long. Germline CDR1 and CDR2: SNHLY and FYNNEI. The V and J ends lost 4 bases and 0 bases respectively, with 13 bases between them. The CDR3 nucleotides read TGTGCCAGCAGTGTCCCCCTGGGCCGCTCCTACGAGCAGTACTTC. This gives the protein CASSVPLGRSYEQYF.

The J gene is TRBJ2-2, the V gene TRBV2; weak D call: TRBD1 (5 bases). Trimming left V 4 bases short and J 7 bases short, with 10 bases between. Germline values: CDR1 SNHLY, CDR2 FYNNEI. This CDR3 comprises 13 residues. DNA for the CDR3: TGTGCCAGCAGTGTGATAGGGGTCGGGGAGCTGTTTTTT. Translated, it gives CASSVIGVGELFF.

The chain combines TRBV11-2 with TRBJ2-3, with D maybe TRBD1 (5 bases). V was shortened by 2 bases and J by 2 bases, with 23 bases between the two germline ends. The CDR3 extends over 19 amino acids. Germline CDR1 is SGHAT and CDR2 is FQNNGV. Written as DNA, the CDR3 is TGTGCCAGCAGCTTAATACTGGCAGGGCAGACATCTTTCACAGATACGCAGTATTTT. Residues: CASSLILAGQTSFTDTQYF. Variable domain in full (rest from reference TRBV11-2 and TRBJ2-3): EAGVAQSPRYKIIEKRQSVAFWCNPISGHATLYWYQQILGQGPKLLIQFQNNGVVDDSQLPKDRFSAERLKGVDSTLKIQPAKLEDSAVYLCASSLILAGQTSFTDTQYFGPGTRLTVL.